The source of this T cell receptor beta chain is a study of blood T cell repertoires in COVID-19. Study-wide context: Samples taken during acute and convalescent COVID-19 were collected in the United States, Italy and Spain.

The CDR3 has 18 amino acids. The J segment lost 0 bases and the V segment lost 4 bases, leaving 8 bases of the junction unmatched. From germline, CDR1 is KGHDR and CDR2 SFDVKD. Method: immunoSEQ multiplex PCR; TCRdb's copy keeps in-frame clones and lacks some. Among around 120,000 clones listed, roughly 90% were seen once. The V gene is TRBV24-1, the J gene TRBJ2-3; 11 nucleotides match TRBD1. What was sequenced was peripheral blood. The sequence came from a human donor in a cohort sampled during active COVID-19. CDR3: CATSDRRDRGWSTDTQYF. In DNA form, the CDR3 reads TGTGCCACCAGTGACCGCCGGGACAGGGGGTGGAGCACAGATACGCAGTATTTT.